This is a list of T cell receptor beta chains from one sample in a study of identical twins. TCRdb independently ran MiXCR on the 5' RACE reads; one entry per CDR3 protein. The table includes approximately 1.8 million distinct CDR3 sequences, less than 40% detected once. Sequencing was performed on cord blood. All receptors derive from a newborn girl in good health. CDR3s include the opening cysteine and the closing phenylalanine or tryptophan. The D gene is left open where the match is weak. Some rows have no size entry. The others give once, few or many, or a class for an expanded clone.

j_gene,abundance,v_gene,d_gene,CDR3nt,CDR3aa
TRBJ1-1,NA,TRBV15,TRBD1,TGTGCCACCTCTTCTGGGACAGGGGTCATGAACACTGAAGCTTTCTTT,CATSSGTGVMNTEAFF
TRBJ2-3,NA,TRBV19,NA,TGTGCCAGTAGAAGCCGACAGGATACGCAGTATTTT,CASRSRQDTQYF
TRBJ2-4,few,TRBV5-4,NA,TGTGCCAGCAGCCCCGCCGGCGGCGACAAAAACATTCAGTACTTC,CASSPAGGDKNIQYF
TRBJ1-1,few,TRBV24-1,TRBD1,TGTGCCACCAGTGACCCTCCCGGGACAGGGGGGATGAACACTGAAGCTTTCTTT,CATSDPPGTGGMNTEAFF
TRBJ2-7,NA,TRBV7-2,NA,TGTGCCAGCAGCTTAGCGTCTGGGCGGAGCTACAATGAGCAGTACTTC,CASSLASGRSYNEQYF
TRBJ1-4,few,TRBV12-3/TRBV12-4,NA,TGTGCCAGCAGTTTCGACAGATCTAATGAAAAACTGTTTTTT,CASSFDRSNEKLFF
TRBJ2-7,few,TRBV20-1,NA,TGCAGTGCTCTCAGGACCCGGGACTGGTCTACCTACAATGAGCAGTACTTC,CSALRTRDWSTYNEQYF
TRBJ1-2,NA,TRBV5-1,TRBD1,TGCGCCAGCAGCTTGGCGTCGGGACAGGGAGGTGGCTACACCTTC,CASSLASGQGGGYTF
TRBJ2-3,NA,TRBV12-3/TRBV12-4,TRBD2,TGTGGGTCGAGAAGGAGGCTAGCGGGCACAGATACGCAGTATTTT,CGSRRRLAGTDTQYF
TRBJ2-7,few,TRBV2,TRBD2,TGTGCCAGCAGTGAATGGCTGACTAGCGGGTCCTACGAGCAGTACTTC,CASSEWLTSGSYEQYF
TRBJ2-3,NA,TRBV9,NA,TGTGCCAGCAGCGTAGCTACCAGGATAGATACGCAGTATTTT,CASSVATRIDTQYF
TRBJ2-3,few,TRBV7-7,NA,TGTGCTAGCAGCGAAGGGGGATGGACAGATACGCAGTATTTT,CASSEGGWTDTQYF
TRBJ1-2,few,TRBV28,NA,TGTGCCAGCAGTTTGATAGGGGAGGAAAACACCTTC,CASSLIGEENTF
TRBJ2-3,NA,TRBV7-2,TRBD1,TGTGCCAGCAGCACCGGGACAGGGGGAGATACGCAGTATTTT,CASSTGTGGDTQYF
TRBJ2-3,few,TRBV15,NA,TGTGCCACCAGCAGATCCGCGATCCTAGCGGATACGCAGTATTTT,CATSRSAILADTQYF
TRBJ1-2,few,TRBV20-1,NA,TGCAGTGCTAGAGAAGGTCGACAGGCCTATGGCTACACCTTC,CSAREGRQAYGYTF
TRBJ2-1,few,TRBV9,TRBD2,TGTGCCAGCAGCGTACCCGAGGGACTAGCGGCCTACAATGAGCAGTTCTTC,CASSVPEGLAAYNEQFF
TRBJ2-1,NA,TRBV4-1,NA,TGCGCCAGCAGCCAGGGTGGGACTCTTTTACCTTACAATGAGCAGTTCTTC,CASSQGGTLLPYNEQFF
TRBJ2-1,NA,TRBV5-5,NA,TGTGCCAGCAGCTTTCTGCCCACCTCCTACAATGAGCAGTTCTTC,CASSFLPTSYNEQFF
TRBJ2-1,NA,TRBV5-1,NA,TGCGCCAGCAAGGGATTGGGGGTACTCGCCTACAATGAGCAGTTCTTC,CASKGLGVLAYNEQFF
TRBJ2-1,NA,TRBV9,NA,TGTGCCAGCAGCGTAAGTCGGTGGGCCTACAATGAGCAGTTCTTC,CASSVSRWAYNEQFF
TRBJ2-3,NA,TRBV6-1,TRBD1,TGTGCCAGCAGTGAAGACGACAGGGCGACAGATACGCAGTATTTT,CASSEDDRATDTQYF
TRBJ2-5,few,TRBV4-2,NA,TGTGCCAGCAGCCGGGAGAGACAAGAGACCCAGTACTTC,CASSRERQETQYF
TRBJ2-7,once,TRBV20-1,NA,TGCAGTGCTAGCGGATCGCCCTACAATGAGCAGTACTTC,CSASGSPYNEQYF
TRBJ2-7,many,TRBV9,TRBD1,TGTGCCAGCAGCGTCGGACAGGGGGTCTACGAGCAGTACTTC,CASSVGQGVYEQYF
TRBJ1-2,few,TRBV2,TRBD1,TGTGCCAGCAGTGCATCGACAGGGACTTGCTATGGCTACACCTTC,CASSASTGTCYGYTF
TRBJ2-5,few,TRBV5-1,NA,TGCGCCAGCAGCTTGGTCGGGCAGGGCCTTATCCAAGAGACCCAGTACTTC,CASSLVGQGLIQETQYF
TRBJ1-1,few,TRBV10-1,NA,TGCGCCAGCAGTGAGTCCCCTGCGGGGGTAAGAAACACTGAAGCTTTCTTT,CASSESPAGVRNTEAFF
TRBJ1-1,NA,TRBV21-1,NA,TGTGCCAGCAGCAAAGACTCGGAGGGCATGAACACTGAAGCTTTCTTT,CASSKDSEGMNTEAFF
TRBJ1-2,NA,TRBV7-2,NA,TGTGCCAGCAGCTTAGAAGACAGATTTCTCTATGGCTACACCTTC,CASSLEDRFLYGYTF
TRBJ2-3,NA,TRBV20-1,NA,TGCAGTGCTAAACGGGGAGCTAACACAGATACGCAGTATTTT,CSAKRGANTDTQYF
TRBJ2-7,NA,TRBV6-1,TRBD1,TGTGCCAGCGCCAGACAGGGCACTTACGAGCAGTACTTC,CASARQGTYEQYF
TRBJ2-7,few,TRBV14,TRBD1,TGTGCCAGCAGCCACACAGGGGGCTCCTACGAGCAGTACTTC,CASSHTGGSYEQYF
TRBJ2-7,once,TRBV12-3/TRBV12-4,NA,TGTGCCAGCAGCTCCTTGATGGGGAACTACGAGCAGTACTTC,CASSSLMGNYEQYF
TRBJ2-3,NA,TRBV4-1,NA,TGCGCCAGCAGCCAAGTTAGGGGATTGGGCCCAGATACGCAGTATTTT,CASSQVRGLGPDTQYF
TRBJ1-3,NA,TRBV12-3/TRBV12-4,NA,TGTGCCAGCAGATTGGGGTCTGGAAACACCATATATTTT,CASRLGSGNTIYF
TRBJ2-2,few,TRBV5-1,NA,TGCGCCAGCAGCCTCCGGGACTGGAACACCGGGGAGCTGTTTTTT,CASSLRDWNTGELFF
TRBJ1-6,NA,TRBV12-3/TRBV12-4,NA,TGTGCCAGCAGCCTGGACAGTCCCTATAATTCACCCCTCCACTTT,CASSLDSPYNSPLHF
TRBJ2-7,NA,TRBV5-5,NA,TGTGCCAGCAGCTTCGGACAAGATCTCTACGAGCAGTACTTC,CASSFGQDLYEQYF
TRBJ2-5,NA,TRBV14,NA,TGTGCCAGCAGCCAACAACAGGCAGCGGAGGCCCAGTACTTC,CASSQQQAAEAQYF
TRBJ1-5,few,TRBV12-3/TRBV12-4,NA,TGTGCCAGCAGTTTTTGGGGGGCCGGTAGCAATCAGCCCCAGCATTTT,CASSFWGAGSNQPQHF
TRBJ1-2,NA,TRBV4-1,TRBD1,TGCGCCAGCAGCCAACCGACAGGGCCCCCTTTTGGCTACACCTTC,CASSQPTGPPFGYTF
TRBJ2-7,NA,TRBV20-1,NA,TGCAGTGCTAGAGATAACCAGGGCGGGGGCCCCTACGAGCAGTACTTC,CSARDNQGGGPYEQYF
TRBJ2-1,few,TRBV24-1,TRBD2,TGTGCCACCAGTGACCCACTAGCGGGAGACTACAATGAGCAGTTCTTC,CATSDPLAGDYNEQFF
TRBJ2-7,many,TRBV3-1,NA,TGTGCCAGCAGCCATGACGGACACGGCTCCTACGAGCAGTACTTC,CASSHDGHGSYEQYF
TRBJ1-5,NA,TRBV11-2,NA,TGTGCCAGCAGCTTAGGGGGCCTTCAGGGTCAGCCCCAGCATTTT,CASSLGGLQGQPQHF